This T cell receptor (beta chain) was recorded in a study of persistence of HIV-infected CD4 T cells (TCRdb year 2020). Describing the broader study: The median time the participants had spent on suppressive ART was 7 to 9 years. Peripheral blood samples of up to about 200 mL were collected at multiple time points, except for a couple of participants, who underwent leukapheresis at a single time point. Cross-participant TCR cluster analysis included 8 or 9 participants for CMV and six or seven participants for Gag. The study isolated CMV- and HIV-1 Gag-responding CD4+ T cells from ART-treated individuals to examine antigen-driven clonal expansion of HIV-1-infected cells. Anti-CD3/anti-CD28 stimulation activated a higher proportion of cells, with a lower memory fraction, than antigen stimulation. Proviral sequencing was used to assess clonality among infected cells, whereas TCRbeta sequencing gauged the clonality of all cells within each sorted population.

What the authors observed across the whole study: Antigen-responding cells were enriched for expanded CDR3beta sequences that were degenerate, which suggests that CD4+ responses to CMV and Gag underwent convergent selection. Few individuals were included in the study, and only a limited range of antigens was tested. TCRbeta richness in CMV- and Gag-responding cells was significantly lower than in anti-CD3/anti-CD28-responding cells; CMV-responding cells had higher oligoclonality than CD3/CD28-stimulated and Gag-responding cells. A correlation was observed between TCR oligoclonality and proviral oligoclonality within the same sorted populations. Bulk TCR analyses could not be limited to the rare CMV-responding cells that actually contained HIV-1 proviruses.

The immunoSEQ hsTCRB assay version 4, run in survey mode, was used to sequence TCRbeta repertoires from genomic DNA. For TCRbeta sequencing, genomic DNA was diluted to around 9.6 ng/uL, and up to 1 ug was used per sample. On the study's bioinformatics: ImmunoSeq Analyzer 3.0 was used for analysis of TCRbeta data, and diversity was computed on productive nucleotide rearrangements. Using the Immunarch R package, lower-bound TCR diversity was estimated with the improved Chao index and clonality was estimated with the Gini coefficient. Different nucleotide rearrangements encoding the same CDR3beta amino acid sequence were counted as distinct clonotypes. Differential abundance analysis found TCRbeta sequences that were significantly enriched in antigen-responding cells compared with anti-CD3/anti-CD28-activated cells. GLIPH2 clustered TCRs by predicted peptide-MHC specificity, both within individual participants and across merged participant data sets. TCRdb provides this immuneACCESS table in a form limited to in-frame rearrangements. Some clones are lacking; in checked studies, under half of them reflect an unresolved V gene, and why the rest are absent is not known. That table supplies the V and J calls and clone size; D and trimming were determined from the DNA. This sample lists around 40,000 clones; 70% to 90% were detected once. The ten most abundant clones make up around 0.92% of the sample.

As regards this clone: Its antigen remains undetermined. No per-base quality is available; no much larger clone lies one base away.

Trimming costs V 6 bases and J 6 bases, and their ends lie 8 bases apart. The CDR3 goes from the cysteine to the phenylalanine over 11 residues. Only CDR3 DNA is held: 33 bases, read in frame from base 1. CDR1 LGHDT and CDR2 YNNKEL were looked up in the germline V gene (reference sequence). The treatment or condition label, read with the paper, signifies: suppressive antiretroviral therapy. Cells were stimulated with anti-CD3/anti-CD28 magnetic beads as a nonspecific positive control representing the CD4+ T cell repertoire. CD4+ T cells that responded were sorted based on upregulation of both CD40 ligand and CD69. Participants were HIV-1-infected adults who started suppressive ART during chronic infection. For at least 4 years, participants had undetectable plasma HIV-1 RNA, below 50 copies/mL. To be included, participants needed a CD4+ T cell count above 400 cells/uL and a positive CMV serology. Before stimulation, PBMCs were isolated using density centrifugation and depleted of CD8+ T cells. For 18 hours, CD8-depleted PBMCs were stimulated with anti-CD28/CD49d costimulation, a CD40-blocking antibody, and enfuvirtide, which was added to prevent new infections. Cell sorting was performed on a Beckman Coulter MoFlo Legacy or XDP sorter, and dead cells were excluded with propidium iodide. The QIAamp DNA Mini Kit was used for genomic DNA extraction from samples above one million cells, and the Quick-DNA Microprep Kit was used otherwise.

This receptor was obtained from an adult man with HIV who was CMV-seropositive. The specimen was CD4+ T cells sorted from PBMCs after roughly 20-hour stimulation, collected from a patient who received antiretroviral therapy. According to the study, the label for this sample's cell subset or site signals: CD40L+CD69+ CD4 T cells responding to anti-CD3/anti-CD28 beads, representing the overall repertoire. The sequence joins TRBV3-1 (or the pseudogene TRBV3-2) to TRBJ1-1; no D segment can be confidently identified. The CDR3 region reads CASSHGAEAFF. The sequenced DNA: TGTGCCAGCAGTCATGGAGCTGAAGCTTTCTTT.